The present entry profiles one T cell receptor (beta chain) with its context. This specimen belongs to a study of blood T cell repertoires in COVID-19. Study-wide background: PBMCs, B-cell-depleted T cells, or T cells provided the cDNA or gDNA that made up the material.

The V gene lost 2 bases and the J gene lost 2 bases, with 12 bases spanning the gap. The CDR3 covers 15 residues. From germline, CDR1 is MNHEY and CDR2 SVGAGI. Study processing details: Reference gene primer amplification yielded estimated nucleated cell counts. This table comes from immunoSEQ multiplex PCR, and its TCRdb copy is limited to in-frame clones, with some not included. That table is the source of V, J and clone size, and D and trimming were worked out from the DNA. The data show approximately 170,000 clones, around 90% seen once. Patients at the Seattle site were enrolled during active infection and followed longitudinally.

Sequencing was carried out using peripheral blood. The rearrangement uses TRBV6-5 and TRBJ1-2; D remains ambiguous. The source is a woman aged 80 or older with COVID-19, enrolled during active disease. The CDR3 DNA reads TGTGCCAGCAGTTACGACCAATACAGCAACTATGGCTACACCTTC. Its translation: CASSYDQYSNYGYTF.